This TCR beta chain emerged from a study of blood T cells in healthy people across ages. General study results and limits: When set beside aged donors, long-lived donors presented more naive CD4+ cells and higher diversity. Percentage of naive T cells showed a strong correlation with TCR beta diversity. Any changes in expanded clonotypes were possibly confounded, as donor CMV status remained unknown.

Turning to this clonotype: The antigen is undetermined.

The extraction recovered at least 5.5 micrograms of total RNA per sample. Primers used in a second PCR of about 7 to 11 cycles were a sample-barcoded 5' primer and a J-beta primer mix. Via MiXCR, TCRdb re-called the 5' RACE reads, giving one row per CDR3 protein. The data contain some 1,500,000 distinct CDR3 sequences, 40% to 45% of them singletons. Losses at the gene ends were 4 bases for V and 3 bases for J; bases not matched to a gene: 10. Germline V gene data show CDR1 as SEHNR and CDR2 as FQNEAQ (reference sequence). The CDR3 is 16 amino acids. The sequenced sample consisted of blood. This TCR was sampled from a woman younger than 30 in good health. This chain uses TRBV7-9 with TRBJ1-1, with 8 bases matching TRBD1. CDR3: CASSWDRIPRDTEAFF. DNA for the CDR3: TGTGCCAGCAGCTGGGACAGGATCCCGAGGGACACTGAAGCTTTCTTT.